This TCR beta chain comes out of a study of blood T cell repertoires in COVID-19. Overall study: Specimens from acute and convalescent COVID-19 originated in the United States, Italy and Spain. PBMCs, B-cell-depleted T cells, or T cells provided the cDNA or gDNA that made up the material.

Germline V CDR1 and CDR2: LGHNT, FRNRAP. J was trimmed by 2 bases and V by 0 bases; bases with no gene match: 10. The CDR3 runs 18 residues. Authors' methods: From reference gene primer amplification, estimates of nucleated cell counts were derived. Clones were read by immunoSEQ multiplex PCR, and TCRdb kept only the in-frame ones, dropping some. V and J calls and clone size are those listed in that table; D and trimming were worked out from the DNA. This table holds roughly 190,000 clones, about 87% found once. The chain recombines TRBV12-5 with TRBJ2-3; 8 nucleotides match TRBD2. The receptor's source is a man between 18 and 29 years old with active or convalescent COVID-19. The sequencing sample was made of peripheral blood. The CDR3, as DNA: TGTGCTAGTGGTTTGGTACTGAAAAGTAGCGGGAACACAGATACGCAGTATTTT. It yields the protein CASGLVLKSSGNTDTQYF.